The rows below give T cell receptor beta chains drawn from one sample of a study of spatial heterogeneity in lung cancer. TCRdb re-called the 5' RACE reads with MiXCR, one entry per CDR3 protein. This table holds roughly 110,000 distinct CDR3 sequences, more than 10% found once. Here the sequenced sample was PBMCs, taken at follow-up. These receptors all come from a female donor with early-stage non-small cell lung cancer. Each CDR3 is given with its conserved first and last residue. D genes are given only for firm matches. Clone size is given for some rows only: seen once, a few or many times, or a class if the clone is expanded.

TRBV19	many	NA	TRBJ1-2	CASRKSQQGNYGYTF	TGTGCCAGTAGAAAGAGTCAACAGGGCAACTATGGCTACACCTTC
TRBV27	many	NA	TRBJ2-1	CASSLDYNEQFF	TGTGCCAGCAGCCTGGATTACAATGAGCAGTTCTTC
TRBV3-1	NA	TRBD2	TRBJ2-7	CASSRTRYEQYF	TGTGCCAGCAGCAGGACTAGATACGAGCAGTACTTC
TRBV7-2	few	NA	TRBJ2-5	CASSLSSRGTQYF	TGTGCCAGCAGCTTGTCCTCTAGGGGGACCCAGTACTTC
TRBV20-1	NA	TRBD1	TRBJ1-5	CSAPRGQPNQPQHF	TGCAGTGCACCAAGGGGGCAGCCGAATCAGCCCCAGCATTTT
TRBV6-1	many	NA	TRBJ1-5	CASSEGSSNQPQHF	TGTGCCAGCAGTGAAGGCAGTAGCAATCAGCCCCAGCATTTT
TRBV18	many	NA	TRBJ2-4	CASSPPAPSTIQYF	TGTGCCAGCTCACCACCGGCCCCGTCGACCATTCAGTACTTC
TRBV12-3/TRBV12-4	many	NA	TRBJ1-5	CASSLDNTPNQPQHF	TGTGCCAGCAGCCTGGACAACACCCCCAATCAGCCCCAGCATTTT
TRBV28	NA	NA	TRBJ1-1	CASSPRQGKNTEAFF	TGTGCCAGCAGTCCGCGCCAGGGTAAGAACACTGAAGCTTTCTTT
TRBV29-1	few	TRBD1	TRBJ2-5	CSVAGGRETQYF	TGCAGCGTTGCAGGGGGTCGAGAGACCCAGTACTTC
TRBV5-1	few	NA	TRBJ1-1	CASSGGVNTEAFF	TGCGCCAGCAGTGGAGGGGTGAACACTGAAGCTTTCTTT
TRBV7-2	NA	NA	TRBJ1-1	CASSRGGPTEAFF	TGTGCCAGCAGCCGAGGGGGGCCCACTGAAGCTTTCTTT
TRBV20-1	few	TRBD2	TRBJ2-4	CSASWSLAANIQYF	TGCAGTGCTTCATGGAGCCTAGCGGCAAACATTCAGTACTTC
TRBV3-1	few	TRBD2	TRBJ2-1	CASSQDLLAGGPNEQFF	TGTGCCAGCAGCCAAGATCTCCTAGCGGGAGGGCCTAATGAGCAGTTCTTC
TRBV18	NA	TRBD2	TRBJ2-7	CASSHLDSAGGEQYF	TGTGCCAGCTCACACCTCGATTCAGCGGGAGGGGAGCAGTACTTC
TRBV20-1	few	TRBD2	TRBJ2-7	CSASSRPSGRAGGSYEQYF	TGCAGTGCTAGTAGTCGGCCTAGCGGGAGGGCCGGAGGATCCTACGAGCAGTACTTC
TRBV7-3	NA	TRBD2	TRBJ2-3	CASSLTSGNTDTQYF	TGTGCCAGCAGCTTGACTAGCGGGAACACAGATACGCAGTATTTT
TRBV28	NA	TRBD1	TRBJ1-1	CASSLHGLGQGNTEAFF	TGTGCCAGCAGTCTCCATGGCCTAGGACAGGGGAACACTGAAGCTTTCTTT
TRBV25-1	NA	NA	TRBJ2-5	CASSDSGNQETQYF	TGTGCCAGCAGTGACTCAGGGAACCAAGAGACCCAGTACTTC
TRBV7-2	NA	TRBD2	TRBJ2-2	CASSSWSGRARTGELFF	TGTGCCAGCAGCTCCTGGAGCGGGAGGGCCCGGACCGGGGAGCTGTTTTTT
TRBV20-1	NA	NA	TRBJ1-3	CSARVNSYSGNTIYF	TGCAGTGCTAGAGTGAACAGTTACTCTGGAAACACCATATATTTT
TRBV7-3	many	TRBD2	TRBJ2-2	CASSLSSGRGTGELFF	TGTGCCAGCAGCTTATCAAGCGGGAGGGGCACCGGGGAGCTGTTTTTT
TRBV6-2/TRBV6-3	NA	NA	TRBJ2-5	CASSGGGSQETQYF	TGTGCCAGCAGTGGCGGGGGCTCCCAAGAGACCCAGTACTTC
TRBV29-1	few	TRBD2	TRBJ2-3	CSGLAGGTTDTQYF	TGCAGCGGTCTAGCGGGAGGTACCACAGATACGCAGTATTTT
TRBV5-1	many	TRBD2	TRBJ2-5	CASSLGTSGRQETQYF	TGCGCCAGCAGCTTGGGTACTAGCGGGAGACAAGAGACCCAGTACTTC
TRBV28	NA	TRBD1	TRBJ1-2	CASSLTGGYGYTF	TGTGCCAGCAGTCTGACAGGGGGCTATGGCTACACCTTC
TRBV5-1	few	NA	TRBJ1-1	CASSLNSQPTEAFF	TGCGCCAGCAGCTTGAACTCCCAGCCCACTGAAGCTTTCTTT
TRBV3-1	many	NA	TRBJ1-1	CASGSMVGGGTEAFF	TGTGCCAGCGGATCAATGGTCGGGGGAGGAACTGAAGCTTTCTTT
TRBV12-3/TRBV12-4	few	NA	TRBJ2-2	CASSQLAGELFF	TGTGCCAGCAGCCAGTTAGCCGGGGAGCTGTTTTTT
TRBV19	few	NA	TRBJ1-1	CASSIDLWRNTEAFF	TGTGCCAGTAGTATAGATCTATGGAGGAACACTGAAGCTTTCTTT
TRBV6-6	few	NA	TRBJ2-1	CASSYTSADEQFF	TGTGCCAGCAGTTACACCTCCGCCGATGAGCAGTTCTTC
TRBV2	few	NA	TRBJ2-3	CASRASGLRPDTQYF	TGTGCCAGCAGAGCAAGCGGGCTCCGCCCGGATACGCAGTATTTT
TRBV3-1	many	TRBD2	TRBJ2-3	CASSQGRQSLAGWGDTQYF	TGTGCCAGCAGCCAAGGCCGACAATCTCTAGCGGGATGGGGAGATACGCAGTATTTT
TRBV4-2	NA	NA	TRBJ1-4	CASSQDTNEKLFF	TGTGCCAGCAGCCAAGATACTAATGAAAAACTGTTTTTT
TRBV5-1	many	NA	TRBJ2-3	CASSVSTDTQYF	TGTGCCAGCAGTGTCAGCACAGATACGCAGTATTTT
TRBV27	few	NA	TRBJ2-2	CASSHDYGELFF	TGTGCCAGCAGTCACGACTACGGGGAGCTGTTTTTT
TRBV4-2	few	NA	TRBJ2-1	CASSQAKGRNYNEQFF	TGTGCCAGCAGCCAAGCCAAGGGCAGAAACTACAATGAGCAGTTCTTC
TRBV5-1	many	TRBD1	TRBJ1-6	CASSPTGDRNSPLHF	TGCGCCAGCAGCCCCACAGGGGACCGTAATTCACCCCTCCACTTT
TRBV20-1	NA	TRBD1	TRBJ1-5	CSAPQPDQGAQHF	TGCAGTGCTCCCCAGCCCGACCAGGGGGCCCAGCATTTT
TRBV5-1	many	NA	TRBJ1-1	CASSPGPTNEAFF	TGCGCCAGCAGCCCAGGGCCAACGAATGAAGCTTTCTTT
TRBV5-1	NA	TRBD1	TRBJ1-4	CASSSTGGIDEKLFF	TGCGCCAGCAGCTCAACAGGGGGCATCGATGAAAAACTGTTTTTT
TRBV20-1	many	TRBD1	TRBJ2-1	CSAPLDRRSSYNEQFF	TGCAGTGCCCCCCTGGACAGGCGCAGCTCCTACAATGAGCAGTTCTTC
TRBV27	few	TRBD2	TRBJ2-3	CASSPRLAVTDTQYF	TGTGCCAGCAGTCCGAGACTAGCGGTTACAGATACGCAGTATTTT
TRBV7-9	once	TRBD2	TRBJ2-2	CASSSPAGEAGELFF	TGTGCCAGCAGTTCGCCTGCGGGAGAGGCCGGGGAGCTGTTTTTT